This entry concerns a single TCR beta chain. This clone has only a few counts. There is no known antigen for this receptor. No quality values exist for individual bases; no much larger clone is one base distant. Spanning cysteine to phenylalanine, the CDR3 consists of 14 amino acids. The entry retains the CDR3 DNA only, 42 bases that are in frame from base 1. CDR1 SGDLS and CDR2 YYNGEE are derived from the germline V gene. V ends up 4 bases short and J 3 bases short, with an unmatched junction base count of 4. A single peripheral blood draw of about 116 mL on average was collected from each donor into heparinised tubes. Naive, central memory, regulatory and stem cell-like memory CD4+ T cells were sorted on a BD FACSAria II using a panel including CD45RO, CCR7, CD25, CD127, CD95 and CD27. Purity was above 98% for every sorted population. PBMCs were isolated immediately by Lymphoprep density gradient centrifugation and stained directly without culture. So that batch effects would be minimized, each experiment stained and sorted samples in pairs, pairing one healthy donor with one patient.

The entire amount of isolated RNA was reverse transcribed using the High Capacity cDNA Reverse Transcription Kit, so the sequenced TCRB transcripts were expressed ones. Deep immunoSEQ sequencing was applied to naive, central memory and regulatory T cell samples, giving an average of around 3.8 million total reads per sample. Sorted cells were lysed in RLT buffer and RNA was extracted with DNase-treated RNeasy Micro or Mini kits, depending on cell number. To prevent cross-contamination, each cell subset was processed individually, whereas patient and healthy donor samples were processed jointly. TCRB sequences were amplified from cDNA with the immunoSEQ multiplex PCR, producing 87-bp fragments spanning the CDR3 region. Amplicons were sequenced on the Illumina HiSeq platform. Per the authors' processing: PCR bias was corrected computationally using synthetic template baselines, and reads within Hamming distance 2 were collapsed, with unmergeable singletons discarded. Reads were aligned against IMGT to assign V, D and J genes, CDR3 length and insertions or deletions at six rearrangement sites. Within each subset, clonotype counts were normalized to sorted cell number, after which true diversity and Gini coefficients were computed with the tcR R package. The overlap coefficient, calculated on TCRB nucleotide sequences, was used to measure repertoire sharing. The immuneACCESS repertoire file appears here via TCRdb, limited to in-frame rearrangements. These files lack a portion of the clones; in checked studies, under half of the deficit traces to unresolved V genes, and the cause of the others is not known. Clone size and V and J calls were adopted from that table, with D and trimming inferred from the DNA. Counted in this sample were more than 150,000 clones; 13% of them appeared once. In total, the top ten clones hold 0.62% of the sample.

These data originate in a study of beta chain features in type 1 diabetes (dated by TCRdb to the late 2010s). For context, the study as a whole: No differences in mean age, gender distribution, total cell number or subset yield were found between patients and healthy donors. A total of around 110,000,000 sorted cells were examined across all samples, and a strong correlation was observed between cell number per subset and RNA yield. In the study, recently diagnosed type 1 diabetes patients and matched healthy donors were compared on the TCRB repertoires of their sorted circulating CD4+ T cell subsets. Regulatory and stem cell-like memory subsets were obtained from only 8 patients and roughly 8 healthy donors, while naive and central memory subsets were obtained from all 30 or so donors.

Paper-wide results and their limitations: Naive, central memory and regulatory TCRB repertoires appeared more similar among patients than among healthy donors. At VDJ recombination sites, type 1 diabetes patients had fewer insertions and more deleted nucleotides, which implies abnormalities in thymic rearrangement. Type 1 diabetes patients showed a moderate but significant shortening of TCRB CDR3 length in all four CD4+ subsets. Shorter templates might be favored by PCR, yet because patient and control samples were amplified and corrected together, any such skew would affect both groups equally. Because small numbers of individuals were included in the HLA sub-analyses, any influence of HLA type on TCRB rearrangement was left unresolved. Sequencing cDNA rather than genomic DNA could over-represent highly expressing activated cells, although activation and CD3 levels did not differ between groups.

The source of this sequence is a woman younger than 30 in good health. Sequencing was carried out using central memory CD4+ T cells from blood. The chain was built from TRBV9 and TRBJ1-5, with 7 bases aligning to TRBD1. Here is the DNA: TGTGCCAGCAGCACTCAGGGGGACAATCAGCCCCAGCATTTT. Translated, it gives CASSTQGDNQPQHF. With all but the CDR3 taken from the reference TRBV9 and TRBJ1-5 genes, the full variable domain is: DSGVTQTPKHLITATGQRVTLRCSPRSGDLSVYWYQQSLDQGLQFLIQYYNGEERAKGNILERFSAQQFPDLHSELNLSSLELGDSALYFCASSTQGDNQPQHFGDGTRLSIL.